The rows below give T cell receptor beta chains drawn from one sample of a study of human T cells and chemical hapten exposure. In TCRdb, the RACE reads were re-called with MiXCR into one record per CDR3 protein. Of 150,000 to 200,000 distinct CDR3 sequences listed, 25% to 35% are singletons. This specimen was whole blood, taken in connection with sensitization to the hapten diphenylcyclopropenone (DPC). These receptors all stem from a woman under 30 with alopecia areata. Some clones in this sample may be carry-over from other donors' samples. Each CDR3 is given with its conserved first and last residue. Each record gives: V gene, J gene, clone size, D gene, CDR3 protein, CDR3 DNA. D genes are given only for firm matches. Only some rows state a clone size, as once, few, many or a class for expanded clones.

>TRBV7-9|TRBJ1-5|few|TRBD1
CASSLVFDDRGLLQPQHF
TGTGCCAGCAGCTTAGTTTTTGACGACAGGGGCCTGCTGCAGCCCCAGCATTTT
>TRBV5-1|TRBJ2-7|NA|TRBD1
CASSVLPGQVSYEQYF
TGCGCCAGCAGCGTTCTCCCGGGACAGGTGTCCTACGAGCAGTACTTC
>TRBV5-1|TRBJ2-3|NA|NA
CASSLAGGAVTDTQYF
TGCGCCAGCAGCTTGGCCGGGGGAGCCGTAACAGATACGCAGTATTTT
>TRBV3-1|TRBJ2-7|NA|NA
CASSLSGEQYF
TGTGCCAGCAGCCTAAGCGGGGAGCAGTACTTC
>TRBV5-1|TRBJ2-1|NA|NA
CASRGPASYNEQFF
TGCGCCAGCCGGGGACCGGCCTCCTACAATGAGCAGTTCTTC
>TRBV7-2|TRBJ2-1|NA|NA
CASSFAGEQFF
TGTGCCAGCAGCTTCGCTGGTGAGCAGTTCTTC
>TRBV4-1|TRBJ1-5|NA|NA
CASSQSQGKQPQHF
TGCGCCAGCAGCCAATCCCAGGGGAAACAGCCCCAGCATTTT
>TRBV27|TRBJ1-1|NA|NA
CASSLSVFMNTEAFF
TGTGCCAGCAGTTTATCGGTTTTCATGAACACTGAAGCTTTCTTT
>TRBV7-2|TRBJ1-2|NA|NA
CASSSQVNYGYTF
TGTGCCAGCAGCTCCCAGGTTAACTATGGCTACACCTTC
>TRBV6-2/TRBV6-3|TRBJ1-2|few|NA
CAIRTAYGYTF
TGTGCCATCCGGACTGCCTATGGCTACACCTTC
>TRBV15|TRBJ2-2|NA|TRBD2
CATSRDESGRTGELFF
TGTGCCACCAGCAGAGACGAAAGCGGGAGGACCGGGGAGCTGTTTTTT
>TRBV7-9|TRBJ1-4|NA|NA
CASSSSWGLGNEKLFF
TGTGCCAGCAGCTCGTCCTGGGGATTAGGCAATGAAAAACTGTTTTTT
>TRBV15|TRBJ2-1|NA|NA
CATSRPYNEQFF
TGTGCCACCAGCCGGCCGTACAATGAGCAGTTCTTC
>TRBV7-9|TRBJ1-4|few|TRBD1
CASSPDRGAEKLFF
TGTGCCAGCAGCCCCGACAGGGGGGCTGAAAAACTGTTTTTT
>TRBV2|TRBJ1-5|NA|NA
CASRREGGGNQPQHF
TGTGCCAGCAGAAGGGAAGGAGGAGGGAATCAGCCCCAGCATTTT
>TRBV6-2/TRBV6-3|TRBJ2-2|few|NA
CASSLGPLGQAIGELFF
TGTGCCAGCAGTTTAGGACCCCTGGGGCAGGCGATCGGGGAGCTGTTTTTT
>TRBV20-1|TRBJ2-5|NA|TRBD2
CSARGTSGGIETQYF
TGCAGTGCTAGAGGGACTAGCGGGGGTATAGAGACCCAGTACTTC
>TRBV5-1|TRBJ2-1|NA|TRBD2
CASSLPGLANEQFF
TGCGCCAGCAGCCTTCCGGGACTAGCAAATGAGCAGTTCTTC
>TRBV7-2|TRBJ2-1|NA|TRBD2
CASSLGAGGRLGYNEQFF
TGTGCCAGCAGCTTAGGAGCGGGGGGGCGGTTAGGCTACAATGAGCAGTTCTTC
>TRBV4-1|TRBJ1-2|many|NA
CASSHRIGDIDGYTF
TGCGCCAGCAGCCACCGGATAGGGGATATAGATGGCTACACCTTC
>TRBV28|TRBJ1-6|NA|NA
CASSWRADSYNSPLHF
TGTGCCAGCAGTTGGCGGGCAGACAGTTATAATTCACCCCTCCACTTT
>TRBV18|TRBJ1-2|NA|NA
CASSLDTSYGYTF
TGTGCCAGCTCTTTAGACACCTCCTATGGCTACACCTTC
>TRBV20-1|TRBJ1-6|NA|TRBD1
CSARTTGQYNSPLHF
TGCAGTGCTAGGACAACGGGACAGTATAATTCACCCCTCCACTTT
>TRBV7-2|TRBJ2-5|few|NA
CASSPRRLAQETQYF
TGTGCCAGCAGCCCCAGGCGGCTAGCTCAAGAGACCCAGTACTTC
>TRBV3-1|TRBJ1-1|NA|TRBD1
CASSQTGDTEAFF
TGTGCCAGCAGCCAAACAGGGGACACTGAAGCTTTCTTT
>TRBV18|TRBJ2-7|few|TRBD2
CASHRGGAGYEQYF
TGTGCCAGCCATCGGGGGGGGGCCGGCTACGAGCAGTACTTC